The 3 T cell receptor beta chains below were found in one sample sequenced in a study of shared clonotypes between healthy human individuals. The assay was immunoSEQ multiplex PCR, and TCRdb's table has in-frame clones only and misses some. This table holds roughly 2.1 million clones, approximately 94% found once. Naive CD8 cells lacked CD45RO, underwent positive selection for CCR7 and left out terminally differentiated effector memory CD45RA+ cells. Source material: naive CD8+ T cells from PBMCs. The receptors stem from a man between 18 and 35 years old in good health. Some clones in this sample may be carry-over from other donors' samples.

Concerning this clone itself: Other DNA variants within this sample encode the same CDR3. V and J are TRBV27 and TRBJ2-7, with D possibly TRBD1 on 8 matching bases. The CDR3 sequence is 15 residues long. The V gene lost 3 bases and the J gene lost 2 bases, with 14 bases spanning the gap. CDR1 MNHEY and CDR2 SMNVEV come from the germline V gene (reference sequence). CDR3 DNA: TGTGCCAGCAGTTTGAGCGGGACAGGACCCTACGAGCAGTACTTC. Amino acids: CASSLSGTGPYEQYF.

The J gene is TRBJ2-7, the V gene TRBV7-9; D is unclear. Trimming cost V 5 bases and J 7 bases, with 18 bases left between them. CDR1 and CDR2 (germline): SEHNR, FQNEAQ (reference sequence). This CDR3 region has 14 residues. The CDR3 is CASSDPADIWEQYF. The CDR3 DNA reads TGTGCCAGCAGCGACCCCGCAGACATTTGGGAGCAGTACTTC.

The gene calls are TRBV7-9 and TRBJ2-1; no clear D gene. V lost 2 bases to trimming and J lost 7 bases, with 9 bases between them. Looked up from germline, CDR1 is SEHNR and CDR2 is FQNEAQ (reference sequence). The CDR3 is 13 residues long. Written as DNA, the CDR3 is TGTGCCAGCAGCTTACGGGTTTGGAATGAGCAGTTCTTC. This translates into CASSLRVWNEQFF.